This is a list of T cell receptor beta chains from one sample in a study of cytomegalovirus exposure and HLA in healthy donors. Assay used: immunoSEQ multiplex PCR; TCRdb lists only in-frame clones, some missing. The sample records roughly 330,000 clones, approximately 86% being singletons. The specimen sequenced was PBMCs. All receptors come from a woman aged 30 to 39 in good health and CMV-seropositive. The CDR3 runs from the conserved cysteine through the conserved F or W. D genes are given only for firm matches. Only part of the rows carry a size: once, few, many, or a class if the clone is expanded.

j_gene: TRBJ2-5
d_gene: TRBD1
v_gene: TRBV30
abundance: -
CDR3aa: CAWSWTGRETQYF
CDR3nt: TGTGCCTGGAGTTGGACAGGGCGGGAGACCCAGTACTTC

j_gene: TRBJ1-2
d_gene: -
v_gene: TRBV28
abundance: few
CDR3aa: CASSFLKYDYTF
CDR3nt: TGTGCCAGCAGTTTCCTGAAATATGACTACACCTTC

j_gene: TRBJ2-3
d_gene: -
v_gene: TRBV19
abundance: -
CDR3aa: CASKGPGVDTQYF
CDR3nt: TGTGCCAGCAAGGGGCCAGGCGTTGATACGCAGTATTTT

j_gene: TRBJ1-1
d_gene: -
v_gene: TRBV28
abundance: -
CDR3aa: CASSFGSVTEAFF
CDR3nt: TGTGCCAGCAGTTTTGGGTCCGTCACTGAAGCTTTCTTT

j_gene: TRBJ2-7
d_gene: -
v_gene: TRBV25-1
abundance: -
CDR3aa: CASSEGISYEQYF
CDR3nt: TGTGCCAGCAGTGAGGGAATCTCCTACGAGCAGTACTTC

j_gene: TRBJ1-2
d_gene: TRBD1
v_gene: TRBV4-1
abundance: -
CDR3aa: CASSQGTGKGYGYTF
CDR3nt: TGCGCCAGCAGCCAAGGGACAGGGAAGGGCTATGGCTACACCTTC

j_gene: TRBJ2-7
d_gene: -
v_gene: TRBV5-1
abundance: few
CDR3aa: CASRSDYEQYF
CDR3nt: TGCGCCAGCAGGTCGGACTACGAGCAGTACTTC

j_gene: TRBJ1-2
d_gene: -
v_gene: TRBV10-1
abundance: -
CDR3aa: CASSDPVDGRANYGYTF
CDR3nt: TGCGCCAGCAGTGACCCGGTGGACGGACGGGCTAACTATGGCTACACCTTC

j_gene: TRBJ1-3
d_gene: TRBD1
v_gene: TRBV27
abundance: -
CDR3aa: CASSLSGGEGQPNGNTIYF
CDR3nt: TGTGCCAGCAGTTTATCAGGAGGTGAGGGACAGCCAAATGGAAACACCATATATTTT

j_gene: TRBJ2-5
d_gene: -
v_gene: TRBV19
abundance: -
CDR3aa: CASMGGGLRETQYF
CDR3nt: TGTGCCAGTATGGGAGGGGGCCTACGAGAGACCCAGTACTTC

j_gene: TRBJ1-2
d_gene: -
v_gene: TRBV5-8
abundance: once
CDR3aa: CASSSLTSRKDGYTF
CDR3nt: TGTGCCAGCAGCTCACTGACAAGTCGGAAGGATGGCTACACCTTC

j_gene: TRBJ2-1
d_gene: TRBD2
v_gene: TRBV13
abundance: -
CDR3aa: CASSLGLAGGRGNEQFF
CDR3nt: TGTGCCAGCAGCTTAGGTCTAGCGGGAGGTCGGGGTAATGAGCAGTTCTTC

j_gene: TRBJ1-2
d_gene: TRBD1
v_gene: TRBV13
abundance: few
CDR3aa: CASSLGRDRGIGYTF
CDR3nt: TGTGCCAGCAGCTTAGGCCGGGACAGGGGGATCGGCTACACCTTC

j_gene: TRBJ2-1
d_gene: TRBD2
v_gene: TRBV28
abundance: -
CDR3aa: CASSSGILAGVYNEQFF
CDR3nt: TGTGCCAGCAGTTCAGGAATACTAGCGGGAGTCTACAATGAGCAGTTCTTC

j_gene: TRBJ1-1
d_gene: -
v_gene: TRBV28
abundance: -
CDR3aa: CASSLGGGTEAFF
CDR3nt: TGTGCCAGCAGTTTGGGAGGGGGTACTGAAGCTTTCTTT

j_gene: TRBJ2-1
d_gene: TRBD2
v_gene: TRBV15
abundance: -
CDR3aa: CTTSRSLAGGGNEQFF
CDR3nt: TGTACCACCAGCAGATCACTAGCGGGGGGGGGCAATGAGCAGTTCTTC

j_gene: TRBJ1-1
d_gene: TRBD1
v_gene: TRBV27
abundance: few
CDR3aa: CASRLQGPTEAFF
CDR3nt: TGTGCCAGCAGGTTACAGGGGCCGACTGAAGCTTTCTTT

j_gene: TRBJ1-1
d_gene: -
v_gene: TRBV30
abundance: -
CDR3aa: CAWSAVPEAFF
CDR3nt: TGTGCCTGGAGTGCGGTACCTGAAGCTTTCTTT

j_gene: TRBJ1-2
d_gene: -
v_gene: TRBV29-1
abundance: -
CDR3aa: CSVGPLFSESGINYGYTF
CDR3nt: TGCAGCGTTGGCCCACTGTTTAGCGAATCCGGGATCAACTATGGCTACACCTTC

j_gene: TRBJ1-5
d_gene: TRBD1
v_gene: TRBV16
abundance: -
CDR3aa: CASSQSADRVGQPQHF
CDR3nt: TGTGCCAGCAGCCAATCCGCCGACAGGGTTGGTCAGCCCCAGCATTTT

j_gene: TRBJ1-5
d_gene: TRBD1
v_gene: TRBV5-6
abundance: -
CDR3aa: CASSLWWDRGRQPQHF
CDR3nt: TGTGCCAGCAGCTTGTGGTGGGACAGGGGGCGTCAGCCCCAGCATTTT

j_gene: TRBJ2-3
d_gene: TRBD2
v_gene: TRBV11-2
abundance: -
CDR3aa: CASSLGFSGVAGVTDTQYF
CDR3nt: TGTGCCAGCAGCTTAGGTTTTTCCGGGGTAGCGGGAGTTACAGATACGCAGTATTTT

j_gene: TRBJ2-7
d_gene: TRBD1
v_gene: TRBV5-1
abundance: -
CDR3aa: CASSLLSRGIPYEQYF
CDR3nt: TGCGCCAGCAGCTTGTTGAGCAGGGGGATTCCATACGAGCAGTACTTC

j_gene: TRBJ2-7
d_gene: TRBD2
v_gene: TRBV6-4
abundance: -
CDR3aa: CASSDLNGWRGATYEQYF
CDR3nt: TGTGCCAGCAGTGACTTAAATGGGTGGCGGGGGGCGACCTACGAGCAGTACTTC

j_gene: TRBJ2-7
d_gene: TRBD1
v_gene: TRBV5-4
abundance: -
CDR3aa: CASSLEGQGNEQYF
CDR3nt: TGTGCCAGCAGCTTGGAGGGACAGGGTAACGAGCAGTACTTC

j_gene: TRBJ2-7
d_gene: -
v_gene: TRBV5-1
abundance: -
CDR3aa: CASSLAGTYEQYF
CDR3nt: TGCGCCAGCAGCTTGGCCGGAACTTACGAGCAGTACTTC

j_gene: TRBJ1-2
d_gene: -
v_gene: TRBV30
abundance: -
CDR3aa: CAWRDDRTLYGYTF
CDR3nt: TGTGCCTGGAGGGACGACAGGACTCTCTATGGCTACACCTTC

j_gene: TRBJ2-2
d_gene: -
v_gene: TRBV5-1
abundance: -
CDR3aa: CASSLDRAAGELFF
CDR3nt: TGCGCCAGCAGCTTGGATCGAGCCGCCGGGGAGCTGTTTTTT

j_gene: TRBJ1-1
d_gene: -
v_gene: TRBV5-6
abundance: -
CDR3aa: CASTLQGTEAFF
CDR3nt: TGTGCCAGCACCCTCCAGGGCACTGAAGCTTTCTTT

j_gene: TRBJ1-2
d_gene: -
v_gene: TRBV18
abundance: -
CDR3aa: CASSPPRGSYGYTF
CDR3nt: TGTGCCAGCTCACCACCGAGGGGCAGCTATGGCTACACCTTC

j_gene: TRBJ2-3
d_gene: TRBD1
v_gene: TRBV28
abundance: once
CDR3aa: CASSRQGGADTQYF
CDR3nt: TGTGCCAGCAGCCGACAGGGTGGCGCAGATACGCAGTATTTT

j_gene: TRBJ1-3
d_gene: -
v_gene: TRBV6-5
abundance: -
CDR3aa: CASSTPQSSGNTIYF
CDR3nt: TGTGCCAGCAGTACCCCCCAGAGTAGTGGAAACACCATATATTTT

j_gene: TRBJ2-5
d_gene: TRBD2
v_gene: TRBV5-6
abundance: -
CDR3aa: CASSLGGSGKVSLETQYF
CDR3nt: TGTGCCAGCAGCTTGGGAGGTAGCGGGAAAGTTTCCTTAGAGACCCAGTACTTC

j_gene: TRBJ2-7
d_gene: -
v_gene: TRBV19
abundance: -
CDR3aa: CATGVGYEQYF
CDR3nt: TGTGCCACCGGGGTCGGCTACGAGCAGTACTTC

j_gene: TRBJ1-1
d_gene: -
v_gene: TRBV5-1
abundance: -
CDR3aa: CASSPRDGSSFLDTEAFF
CDR3nt: TGCGCCAGCAGCCCGCGGGACGGGAGTTCCTTTTTGGACACTGAAGCTTTCTTT

j_gene: TRBJ1-3
d_gene: -
v_gene: TRBV28
abundance: once
CDR3aa: CASTRAEPRGNTIYF
CDR3nt: TGTGCCAGCACCCGCGCAGAGCCCCGGGGAAACACCATATATTTT

j_gene: TRBJ2-1
d_gene: -
v_gene: TRBV4-3
abundance: -
CDR3aa: CASSRDRTAYNEQFF
CDR3nt: TGCGCCAGCAGCCGAGACAGAACCGCATACAATGAGCAGTTCTTC

j_gene: TRBJ2-5
d_gene: TRBD2
v_gene: TRBV27
abundance: -
CDR3aa: CASSRTSGARETQYF
CDR3nt: TGTGCCAGCAGTCGGACTAGCGGAGCCAGGGAGACCCAGTACTTC

j_gene: TRBJ2-3
d_gene: TRBD2
v_gene: TRBV9
abundance: -
CDR3aa: CASSISGGDTDTQYF
CDR3nt: TGTGCCAGCAGCATCAGCGGGGGGGACACAGATACGCAGTATTTT

j_gene: TRBJ1-2
d_gene: TRBD1
v_gene: TRBV4-2
abundance: -
CDR3aa: CASSPPPDRVIFGYTF
CDR3nt: TGTGCCAGCAGCCCGCCACCGGACAGGGTTATCTTTGGCTACACCTTC

j_gene: TRBJ1-3
d_gene: -
v_gene: TRBV19
abundance: once
CDR3aa: CASSPGHSGNTIYF
CDR3nt: TGTGCCAGTAGTCCGGGACACTCTGGAAACACCATATATTTT

j_gene: TRBJ2-3
d_gene: -
v_gene: TRBV9
abundance: -
CDR3aa: CASSYRSTGTDTQYF
CDR3nt: TGTGCCAGCAGCTATCGAAGCACAGGGACGGATACGCAGTATTTT

j_gene: TRBJ2-5
d_gene: TRBD1
v_gene: TRBV7-9
abundance: -
CDR3aa: CASSLVTGGEETQYF
CDR3nt: TGTGCCAGCAGCTTAGTAACAGGGGGCGAAGAGACCCAGTACTTC

j_gene: TRBJ2-7
d_gene: -
v_gene: TRBV6-1
abundance: -
CDR3aa: CACRGSEWEQYF
CDR3nt: TGTGCCTGCCGGGGGTCGGAATGGGAGCAGTACTTC

j_gene: TRBJ2-1
d_gene: -
v_gene: TRBV4-2
abundance: -
CDR3aa: CASSQDQGRGTSDEQFF
CDR3nt: TGTGCCAGCAGCCAAGACCAAGGACGGGGAACGAGCGATGAGCAGTTCTTC

j_gene: TRBJ2-7
d_gene: TRBD2
v_gene: TRBV2
abundance: few
CDR3aa: CASITSGSYEQYF
CDR3nt: TGTGCCAGCATCACTAGCGGCTCCTACGAGCAGTACTTC

j_gene: TRBJ1-5
d_gene: TRBD1
v_gene: TRBV28
abundance: -
CDR3aa: CASSPYQGQGNQPQHF
CDR3nt: TGTGCCAGCAGTCCTTACCAAGGACAGGGGAATCAGCCCCAGCATTTT

j_gene: TRBJ1-4
d_gene: TRBD1
v_gene: TRBV9
abundance: -
CDR3aa: CASSATGATGEKLFF
CDR3nt: TGTGCCAGCAGCGCCACAGGGGCCACGGGAGAAAAACTGTTTTTT

j_gene: TRBJ2-1
d_gene: -
v_gene: TRBV29-1
abundance: -
CDR3aa: CSVEGWAGTYNEQFF
CDR3nt: TGCAGCGTTGAAGGGTGGGCGGGTACCTACAATGAGCAGTTCTTC